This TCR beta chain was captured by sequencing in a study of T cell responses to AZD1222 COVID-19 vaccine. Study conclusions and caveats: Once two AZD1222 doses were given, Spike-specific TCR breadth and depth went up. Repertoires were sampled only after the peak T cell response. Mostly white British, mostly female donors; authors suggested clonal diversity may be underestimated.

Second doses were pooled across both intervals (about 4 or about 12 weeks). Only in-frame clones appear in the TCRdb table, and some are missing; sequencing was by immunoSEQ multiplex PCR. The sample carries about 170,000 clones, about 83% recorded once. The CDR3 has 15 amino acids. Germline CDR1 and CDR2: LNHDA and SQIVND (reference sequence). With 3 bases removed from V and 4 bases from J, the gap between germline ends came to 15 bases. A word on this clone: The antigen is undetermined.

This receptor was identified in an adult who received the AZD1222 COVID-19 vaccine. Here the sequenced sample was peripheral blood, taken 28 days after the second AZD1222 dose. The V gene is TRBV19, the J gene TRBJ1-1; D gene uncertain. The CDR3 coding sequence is TGTGCCAGTAGTATCCCTCGGGCCAGGATCACTGAAGCTTTCTTT. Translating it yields CASSIPRARITEAFF.